The clone carrying this TCR beta chain was seen at least ten times. The antigen is undetermined. The sample belongs to a study of response to subunit inactivated influenza vaccine. Study-wide results and limits: The authors offered the suggestion that each seasonal influenza vaccination recruits few new T cells.

TCRdb re-derived calls from the RT-PCR reads in MiXCR, one entry per CDR3 protein. The sample lists 650,000 to 800,000 distinct CDR3 sequences, approximately 15% occurring once. The V and J ends lost 0 bases and 7 bases respectively, with 7 bases between them. The germline gives CDR1 LNHNV, CDR2 YYDKDF (reference sequence). The CDR3 is 13 residues long. This receptor was taken from a man aged 50 to 60 who received an inactivated influenza vaccine. This specimen consisted of PBMCs from blood, obtained 14 to 15 days before vaccination. J is TRBJ1-5 and V is TRBV15; TRBD1 is a possible D gene (6 bases). CDR3 amino acids: CATSRDRGQPQHF. CDR3 nucleotides: TGTGCCACCAGCAGAGACAGGGGCCAGCCCCAGCATTTT.